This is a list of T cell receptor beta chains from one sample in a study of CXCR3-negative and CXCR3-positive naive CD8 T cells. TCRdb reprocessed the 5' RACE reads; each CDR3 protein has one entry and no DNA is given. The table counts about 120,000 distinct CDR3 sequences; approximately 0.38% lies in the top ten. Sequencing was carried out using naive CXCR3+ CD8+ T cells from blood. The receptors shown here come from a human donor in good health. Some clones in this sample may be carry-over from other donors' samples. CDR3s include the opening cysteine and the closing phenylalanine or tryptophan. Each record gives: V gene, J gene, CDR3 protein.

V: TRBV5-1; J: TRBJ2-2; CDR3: CASSLVGTGDTGELFF
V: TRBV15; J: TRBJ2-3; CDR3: CATGGNPVTDTQYF
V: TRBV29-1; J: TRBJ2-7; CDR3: CSVEAVGGYEQYF
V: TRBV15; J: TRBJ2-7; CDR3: CATSGGLDPSYEQYF
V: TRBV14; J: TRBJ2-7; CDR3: CASSPHGASSYEQYF
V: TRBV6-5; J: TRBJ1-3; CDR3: CASSYIRGGVSGNTIYF
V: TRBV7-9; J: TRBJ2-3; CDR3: CASSSPGTGITDTQYF
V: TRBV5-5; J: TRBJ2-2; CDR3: CASSLTGGWNTGELFF
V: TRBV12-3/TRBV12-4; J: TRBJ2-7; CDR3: CASRGPGQGVGEQYF
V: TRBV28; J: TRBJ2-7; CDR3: CASSFASSPSYEQYF